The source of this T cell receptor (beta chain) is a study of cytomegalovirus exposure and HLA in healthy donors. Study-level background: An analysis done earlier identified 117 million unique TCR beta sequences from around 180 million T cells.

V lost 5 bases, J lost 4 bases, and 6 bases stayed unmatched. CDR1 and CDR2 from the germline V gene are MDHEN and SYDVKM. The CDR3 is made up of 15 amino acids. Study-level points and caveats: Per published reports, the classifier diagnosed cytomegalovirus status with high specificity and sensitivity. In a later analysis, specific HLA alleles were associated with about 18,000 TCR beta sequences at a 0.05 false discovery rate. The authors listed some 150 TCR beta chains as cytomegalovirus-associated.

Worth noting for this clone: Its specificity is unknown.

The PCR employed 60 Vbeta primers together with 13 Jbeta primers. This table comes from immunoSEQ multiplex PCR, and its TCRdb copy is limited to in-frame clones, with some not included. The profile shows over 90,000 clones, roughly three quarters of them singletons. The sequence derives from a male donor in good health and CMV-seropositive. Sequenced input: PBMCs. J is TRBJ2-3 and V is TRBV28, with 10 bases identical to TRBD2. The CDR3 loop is CASSRAGGPSDTQYF. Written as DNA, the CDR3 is TGTGCCAGCAGTAGAGCGGGAGGGCCATCAGATACGCAGTATTTT.